These T cell receptor beta chains were read from a single sample in a study of Ad26.COV2.S vaccination and SARS-CoV-2 variants. Using immunoSEQ multiplex PCR, the repertoire was profiled, and TCRdb retains in-frame clones only, with some absent. The sample carries a few hundred thousand clones, roughly four fifths recorded once. This material consisted of peripheral blood, taken in a trial of Ad26.COV2.S vaccine versus placebo. These receptors were obtained from a person between 18 and 59 years old who received the Ad26.COV2.S COVID-19 vaccine or a placebo. CDR3s include the opening cysteine and the closing phenylalanine or tryptophan. The D gene is left open where the match is weak. Only part of the rows carry a size: once, few, many, or a class if the clone is expanded.

CASSTRTGISNYGYTF	TGTGCCAGTAGTACCCGGACAGGGATTTCTAACTATGGCTACACCTTC	NA	TRBD1	TRBV19	16	TRBJ1-2
CASSLSGGPNQPQHF	TGTGCCAGCAGCCTGTCCGGGGGACCCAATCAGCCCCAGCATTTT	NA	NA	TRBV3-1/TRBV3-2	15	TRBJ1-5
CASSYVAGPYEQYF	TGTGCCAGCAGTTACGTAGCAGGGCCCTACGAGCAGTACTTC	NA	NA	TRBV6-5	14	TRBJ2-7
CAWASGKNQPQHF	TGTGCCTGGGCTTCGGGGAAAAATCAGCCCCAGCATTTT	NA	NA	TRBV30	13	TRBJ1-5
CASSWIFASSYNEQFF	TGCGCCAGCAGCTGGATTTTCGCGTCGTCCTACAATGAGCAGTTCTTC	NA	NA	TRBV5-1	16	TRBJ2-1
CASSFIRAGNTIYF	TGTGCCAGCAGCTTTATTCGAGCTGGAAACACCATATATTTT	NA	NA	TRBV5-8	14	TRBJ1-3
CASTQGVNTGELFF	TGTGCCAGCACCCAGGGCGTGAACACCGGGGAGCTGTTTTTT	NA	NA	TRBV7-7	14	TRBJ2-2
CASSPHPYEQYF	TGTGCCAGCAGCCCCCACCCCTACGAGCAGTACTTC	NA	NA	TRBV3-1/TRBV3-2	12	TRBJ2-7
CASTVSWDTEAFF	TGTGCCAGCACGGTGTCGTGGGACACTGAAGCTTTCTTT	once	NA	TRBV12-3/TRBV12-4	13	TRBJ1-1
CASSNQRGFTTGELFF	TGTGCCAGCAGCAATCAGCGAGGGTTCACCACCGGGGAGCTGTTTTTT	once	NA	TRBV7-2	16	TRBJ2-2
CASRPSGEKYGYTF	TGTGCCAGCAGGCCTTCGGGGGAGAAGTATGGCTACACCTTC	NA	NA	TRBV6-5	14	TRBJ1-2
CAGSYRDRAYNEQFF	TGTGCCGGATCTTACCGGGACAGAGCCTACAATGAGCAGTTCTTC	NA	TRBD1	TRBV30	15	TRBJ2-1
CASRPQGNTGELFF	TGTGCCAGCAGACCCCAGGGGAACACCGGGGAGCTGTTTTTT	NA	NA	TRBV6-5	14	TRBJ2-2
CASKGQGWGQPQHF	TGTGCCAGCAAGGGACAGGGCTGGGGACAGCCCCAGCATTTT	NA	TRBD1	TRBV19	14	TRBJ1-5
CSVEDPGLGEKLFF	TGCAGCGTTGAAGATCCGGGCCTGGGGGAAAAACTGTTTTTT	NA	NA	TRBV29-1	14	TRBJ1-4
CASSSGPQETQYF	TGTGCCAGCAGCTCCGGGCCGCAAGAGACCCAGTACTTC	NA	NA	TRBV5-5	13	TRBJ2-5
CASSVTDGGHYEQYF	TGTGCCAGCAGCGTTACTGACGGGGGTCACTACGAGCAGTACTTC	NA	NA	TRBV11-2	15	TRBJ2-7
CASSEEENRAPSYEQYF	TGTGCCAGCAGTGAAGAAGAAAACAGGGCCCCCTCCTACGAGCAGTACTTC	few	NA	TRBV6-1	17	TRBJ2-7
CASSIGAGHSNQPQHF	TGTGCCAGTAGTATAGGGGCAGGGCATAGCAATCAGCCCCAGCATTTT	NA	NA	TRBV19	16	TRBJ1-5
CASRSETGSRNIQYF	TGTGCCAGCAGATCCGAGACAGGGTCTAGAAACATTCAGTACTTC	once	TRBD1	TRBV2	15	TRBJ2-4
CASSFTTLDRGGNSPLHF	TGTGCCAGCAGTTTCACTACCCTAGACAGGGGTGGGAATTCACCCCTCCACTTT	few	TRBD1	TRBV27	18	TRBJ1-6
CASSERQGKAFF	TGTGCCAGCAGCGAGCGACAGGGAAAAGCTTTCTTT	once	TRBD1	TRBV7-9	12	TRBJ1-1
CASSQDRGAGIYGYTF	TGCGCCAGCAGCCAAGACAGAGGGGCGGGTATATATGGCTACACCTTC	NA	NA	TRBV4-3	16	TRBJ1-2
CASSLDSGRYSPLHF	TGTGCCAGCAGCTTAGACTCGGGACGGTATTCACCCCTCCACTTT	NA	NA	TRBV7-2	15	TRBJ1-6
CAWSGISTDTQYF	TGTGCCTGGAGTGGAATTAGCACAGATACGCAGTATTTT	many	NA	TRBV30	13	TRBJ2-3
CASSLVVGGDNEQFF	TGTGCCAGCAGCTTGGTCGTGGGAGGGGACAATGAGCAGTTCTTC	NA	TRBD2	TRBV5-4	15	TRBJ2-1
CASSGTSTTREFF	TGTGCCAGCAGCGGTACCTCTACGACTAGAGAGTTCTTC	once	NA	TRBV6-5	13	TRBJ2-1
CASSGTGERGYTF	TGTGCCAGCAGCGGGACAGGGGAAAGAGGCTACACCTTC	NA	TRBD1	TRBV13	13	TRBJ1-2
CATSRDKLGRGRENEQFF	TGTGCCACCAGCAGAGATAAATTAGGACGGGGGAGAGAAAATGAGCAGTTCTTC	NA	NA	TRBV15	18	TRBJ2-1
CASSGLAGGRETQYF	TGTGCCAGTAGTGGACTAGCGGGGGGGAGGGAGACCCAGTACTTC	NA	TRBD2	TRBV19	15	TRBJ2-5
CASSLTGDYGYTF	TGTGCCAGCAGCCTAACAGGGGATTATGGCTACACCTTC	NA	TRBD1	TRBV5-6	13	TRBJ1-2
CASSLLLSLSNEKLFF	TGTGCCAGCAGCCTCCTATTGAGCTTATCTAATGAAAAACTGTTTTTT	NA	NA	TRBV3-1/TRBV3-2	16	TRBJ1-4
CASNPGTDTQYF	TGTGCCAGCAATCCCGGGACAGATACGCAGTATTTT	NA	NA	TRBV6-6	12	TRBJ2-3
CASSRGQNTEAFF	TGTGCCAGCTCACGCGGACAGAACACTGAAGCTTTCTTT	NA	NA	TRBV18	13	TRBJ1-1
CASSLGDYLFYEQYF	TGTGCCAGCAGCTTGGGGGACTATCTTTTCTACGAGCAGTACTTC	NA	TRBD2	TRBV7-4	15	TRBJ2-7
CSVEGRTKETQYF	TGCAGCGTTGAAGGCAGGACTAAGGAGACCCAGTACTTC	once	NA	TRBV29-1	13	TRBJ2-5
CASSEAGTDTQYF	TGTGCCAGCAGTGAGGCCGGCACAGATACGCAGTATTTT	NA	NA	TRBV12-3/TRBV12-4	13	TRBJ2-3
CSVGTGGSNQPQHF	TGCAGCGTCGGGACAGGGGGTAGCAATCAGCCCCAGCATTTT	NA	TRBD1	TRBV29-1	14	TRBJ1-5
CASTRGGGTSSHEQFF	TGTGCCAGCACCAGAGGGGGAGGGACTAGTAGCCATGAGCAGTTCTTC	NA	TRBD2	TRBV9	16	TRBJ2-1
CASSSSSTVNAQYF	TGTGCCAGCAGTTCCTCCTCAACAGTCAACGCGCAGTATTTT	NA	NA	TRBV6-6	14	TRBJ2-3
CASSQPYRGGNYGYTF	TGCGCCAGCAGCCAACCCTACAGGGGTGGGAACTATGGCTACACCTTC	NA	TRBD1	TRBV4-1	16	TRBJ1-2
CASSLGPTGARNTIYF	TGCGCCAGCAGCTTGGGCCCGACAGGGGCCAGAAACACCATATATTTT	once	TRBD1	TRBV5-1	16	TRBJ1-3
CASSPMRQGFGYTF	TGTGCCAGCAGCCCCATGCGACAGGGTTTTGGCTACACCTTC	NA	TRBD1	TRBV11-2	14	TRBJ1-2
CASSSYRSEQYF	TGTGCCAGCAGCTCCTACCGGAGCGAGCAGTACTTC	NA	NA	TRBV12-3/TRBV12-4	12	TRBJ2-7
CASSEAGGLGNTIYF	TGTGCCAGCAGTGAAGCGGGGGGGCTCGGAAACACCATATATTTT	NA	NA	TRBV2	15	TRBJ1-3
CASSSRPSGNTIYF	TGTGCCAGTAGTTCCAGACCCTCTGGAAACACCATATATTTT	NA	NA	TRBV19	14	TRBJ1-3
CASSTRQGINEKLFF	TGTGCCAGCTCCACCAGACAGGGGATTAATGAAAAACTGTTTTTT	NA	TRBD1	TRBV11-2	15	TRBJ1-4
CASRPSGRELYNEQFF	TGTGCCAGCAGACCATCGGGGCGGGAGCTGTACAATGAGCAGTTCTTC	NA	TRBD2	TRBV11-3	16	TRBJ2-1
CASSIGGRGQPQHF	TGTGCCAGTAGTATAGGAGGGCGTGGGCAGCCCCAGCATTTT	NA	NA	TRBV19	14	TRBJ1-5
CASKTPGIYEQYF	TGTGCCAGTAAAACACCGGGTATCTACGAGCAGTACTTC	once	NA	TRBV2	13	TRBJ2-7
CSVETGGTGNEQFF	TGCAGCGTGGAGACAGGGGGCACTGGCAATGAGCAGTTCTTC	NA	TRBD1	TRBV29-1	14	TRBJ2-1
CASSPRGLGTETQYF	TGTGCCAGCAGCCCTCGGGGACTCGGAACCGAGACCCAGTACTTC	once	NA	TRBV2	15	TRBJ2-5
CASSLDQYTKNTGELFF	TGTGCCAGCAGCTTAGATCAGTACACCAAAAACACCGGGGAGCTGTTTTTT	NA	NA	TRBV11-3	17	TRBJ2-2
CASSSTLDADYEQYF	TGTGCCAGCAGTTCCACGCTAGACGCAGACTACGAGCAGTACTTC	NA	NA	TRBV6-5	15	TRBJ2-7
CASSYSSGSGTEAFF	TGTGCCAGCAGTTACTCCAGTGGGAGCGGCACTGAAGCTTTCTTT	NA	NA	TRBV6-2/TRBV6-3	15	TRBJ1-1